The 17 T cell receptor beta chains listed next were all sequenced from one sample in a study of T-cell reconstitution after alpha-beta-depleted transplantation in children. Preparing the TCRbeta library involved the use of unique molecular identifiers. Using its own MiXCR run on the PCR reads, TCRdb lists one record per CDR3 protein. The sample lists a few hundred thousand distinct CDR3 sequences; over 9.5% were seen once. The material was PBMCs, obtained before TCRalphabeta/CD19-depleted stem cell transplant. The source of these receptors is a boy younger than two with acute myeloid leukemia, due to receive a stem cell transplant.

This clonotype was picked up a small number of times. V gene TRBV14 combines with J gene TRBJ2-2; the match to TRBD2 covers 15 bases. CDR3 size: 21 residues. V was pared by 2 bases and J by 1 base, with 11 bases of the junction left unmatched. Germline V gene data show CDR1 as SGHDN and CDR2 as FVKESK. The CDR3 loop is CASSQFPAGLAGGLNTGELFF. The CDR3 region has the DNA TGTGCCAGCAGCCAATTTCCCGCGGGACTAGCGGGGGGACTGAACACCGGGGAGCTGTTTTTT.

This clonotype has ten or more counts. The rearrangement uses TRBV23-1 and TRBJ2-3; D not resolved. TRBV23-1 is classed as an ORF, of uncertain function. Trimming cost V 6 bases and J 5 bases, with 9 bases left between them. The CDR3 runs 12 residues. The CDR3 sequence: CASSCKGDTQYF. The DNA of the CDR3 is TGCGCCAGCAGCTGTAAAGGAGATACGCAGTATTTT.

This clonotype has a count of ten or more. The V gene is TRBV5-6, the J gene TRBJ2-3; D uncertain. CDR3 length equals 14 residues. The ends were cut back, 5 bases at V and 2 bases at J, with 12 bases in the middle. Germline CDR1 is SGHDT and CDR2 is YYEEEE. In DNA, the CDR3 is TGTGCCAGCAGTTCAGGCAGGTACACAGATACGCAGTATTTT. This sequence encodes CASSSGRYTDTQYF.

A few counts support this clonotype. The chain is built from TRBV3-1 and TRBJ1-6, with 7 bases lining up with TRBD1. The CDR3 is 17 amino acids. Germline CDR1 and CDR2: LGHDT and YNNKEL (reference sequence). The J segment lost 2 bases and the V segment lost 2 bases, leaving 6 bases of the junction unmatched. CDR3 amino acids: CASSQSGQKTYNSPLHF. CDR3 nucleotide sequence: TGTGCCAGCAGCCAATCGGGACAGAAGACCTATAATTCACCCCTCCACTTT.

This clonotype was recorded at least ten times. This chain links TRBV29-1 with TRBJ2-7, with 12 bases that match TRBD1. V lost 3 bases to trimming and J lost 7 bases; unmatched junction nucleotides: 7. The CDR3 is made up of 14 amino acids. Looked up from germline, CDR1 is SQVTM and CDR2 is ANQGSEA. This CDR3 reads CSVDGPGQGAEQYF. In DNA form, the CDR3 reads TGCAGCGTTGACGGACCGGGACAGGGGGCGGAGCAGTACTTC.

A few counts support this clonotype. V and J are TRBV20-1 and TRBJ1-5; D is perhaps TRBD1 (6 bases). Germline V CDR1 and CDR2: DFQATT, SNEGSKA (reference sequence). The CDR3 loop spans 13 amino acids. The V and J ends lost 5 bases and 5 bases respectively, with 13 bases between them. The CDR3 DNA follows: TGCAGTGCTGAGACAGGTTCTTATCAGCCCCAGCATTTT. Translation gives CSAETGSYQPQHF.

The table lists this clonotype with many counts. V gene TRBV12-3 or TRBV12-4 combines with J gene TRBJ2-1, with a tentative D call TRBD2 (7 bases). This CDR3 spans 11 amino acids. CDR3 DNA: TGTGTAGCGTGGGGGGGGCATGAGCAGTTCTTC. Its translation is CVAWGGHEQFF.

There are many counts of this clonotype. The genes are TRBV11-2 and TRBJ2-7; the D is unclear. Germline V lookup: CDR1 SGHAT, CDR2 FQNNGV. V gave up 4 bases and J gave up 0 bases, with 10 bases separating them. This CDR3 has 14 amino acids. CDR3 DNA: TGTGCCAGCAGCTCGTTAGCAAGCTCCTACGAGCAGTACTTC. Amino acids: CASSSLASSYEQYF.

J is TRBJ2-4 and V is TRBV28; 13 bases match TRBD2. Germline loops: CDR1 MDHEN, CDR2 SYDVKM. Trimming removed 2 bases from V and 4 bases from J; junction bases left unmatched: 5. There are 17 residues in the CDR3. The CDR3 protein is CASSLRTSGRQKNIQYF. As DNA, the CDR3 is TGTGCCAGCAGTTTAAGGACTAGCGGGAGACAAAAAAACATTCAGTACTTC.

In this sample, this clonotype turned up many times. V is TRBV12-3 or TRBV12-4 and J is TRBJ2-1, with 8 bases lining up with TRBD1. V gave up 0 bases and J gave up 8 bases; unmatched junction bases: 12. This CDR3 is 17 amino acids long. The CDR3 DNA sequence: TGTGCCAGCAGTTTAGCCCGAAGGACAGGGCGGAGGGATGAGCAGTTCTTC. This translates into CASSLARRTGRRDEQFF.

This clonotype showed up many times. This chain joins TRBV5-1 and TRBJ2-2, with 11 bases lining up with TRBD2. Looked up from germline, CDR1 is SGHRS and CDR2 is YFSETQ. The CDR3 contains 21 residues. The V and J ends lost 0 bases and 0 bases, in that order; junction bases with no gene match: 13. CDR3 nucleotide sequence: TGCGCCAGCAGCTTGGCGCCACTAGCGGGAGATGTGACCGCGAACACCGGGGAGCTGTTTTTT. Its protein is CASSLAPLAGDVTANTGELFF.

This clonotype was observed many times. V is TRBV10-3 and J is TRBJ2-7, with 8 bases fitting TRBD1. J lost 5 bases, V lost 0 bases, and 6 bases had no gene match. Germline V gives CDR1 ENHRY, CDR2 SYGVKD. CDR3 length: 15 amino acids. The CDR3 sequence is CAISESRTGKDEQYF. CDR3 nucleotide sequence: TGTGCCATCAGTGAGTCAAGGACAGGGAAGGACGAGCAGTACTTC.

This clonotype was recorded many times. The gene calls are TRBV14 and TRBJ2-7; D not certain. V lost 4 bases, J lost 6 bases, and 13 bases lay in between. The CDR3 loop spans 13 amino acids. The germline gives CDR1 SGHDN, CDR2 FVKESK. In DNA form, the CDR3 reads TGTGCCAGCAGCCGGGTCGGCGCGAGCGAGCAGTACTTC. Protein product: CASSRVGASEQYF.

This clonotype appeared many times. J is TRBJ2-1 and V is TRBV5-1; D gene unclear. Germline CDR1 is SGHRS and CDR2 is YFSETQ. The CDR3 runs to 11 residues. Trimming stripped 2 bases from V and 11 bases from J, with 8 bases between. DNA of the CDR3: TGCGCCAGCAGCTTCGGGTCGAAGCAGTTCTTC. Translated: CASSFGSKQFF.

This clonotype was seen a handful of times. V and J are TRBV20-1 and TRBJ2-1; no reliable D call. V dropped 6 bases and J dropped 9 bases, with 24 bases sitting between them. CDR1 DFQATT and CDR2 SNEGSKA come from the germline V gene (reference sequence). CDR3 length equals 15 residues. Written as DNA, the CDR3 is TGCAGTGCCCACGGTGAGGTGGCGTATTGGGGTGAGCAGTTCTTC. Protein: CSAHGEVAYWGEQFF.

This clonotype has a count of ten or more. J is TRBJ2-3 and V is TRBV7-3, with 8 bases that match TRBD2. CDR1 and CDR2 from the germline V gene are SGHTA and FQGTGA. Trimming at V came to 6 bases and at J to 0 bases, leaving 2 bases not matched to a gene. The CDR3 consists of 14 residues. CDR3 loop: CASSSGISTDTQYF. The CDR3, as DNA: TGTGCCAGCAGTAGCGGGATTAGCACAGATACGCAGTATTTT.

This clonotype was detected many times. The gene calls are TRBV18 and TRBJ2-3, with 10 bases lining up with TRBD1. CDR1 and CDR2 from the germline V gene are KGHSH and LQKENI. The CDR3 totals 16 residues. The ends lost 6 bases at V and 2 bases at J; junction bases unmatched: 8. CDR3 loop: CASSPMTGGFTDTQYF. In nucleotides, the CDR3 is TGTGCCAGCTCGCCGATGACAGGGGGCTTCACAGATACGCAGTATTTT.